Shown below are 19 T cell receptor beta chains from a single sample sequenced in a study of OX40 agonist ivuxolimab in advanced cancers. TCRdb keeps only in-frame clones here, not all; method: immunoSEQ multiplex PCR. Seen here are around 40,000 clones, about 80% observed once, and the top ten hold 20% to 25%. The sample here was CD4+ or CD8+ T cells sorted from blood, taken in a trial of the OX40 agonist ivuxolimab. The receptors derive from an adult with an advanced solid tumor such as melanoma, head and neck, liver or kidney cancer.

On this clone: One end of the junction varies from germline; a read error may be responsible. This chain uses TRBV7-7 with TRBJ2-3; D remains unclear. CDR3 size: 13 residues. Germline loops: CDR1 SSHAT, CDR2 FNYEAQ (reference sequence). CDR3 in amino acids: CASSPAMGDTQYF. Written as DNA, the CDR3 is TGTGCTAGCAGCCCAGCGATGGGCGATACGCAGTATTTT.

This clone showed up just a few times. This rearrangement joins TRBV7-6 to TRBJ1-5; TRBD1 is a possible D gene (6 bases). V was shortened by 4 bases and J by 7 bases, with 11 bases between the two germline ends. The CDR3 is 13 amino acids. Germline V CDR1 and CDR2: SGHVS, FNYEAQ. CDR3 sequence (DNA): TGTGCCAGCAGCTCGACAGGAGGCCAGCCCCAGCATTTT. This codes for CASSSTGGQPQHF.

This chain connects TRBV6-5 to TRBJ1-2; 9 nucleotides align to TRBD1. Germline-derived CDR1 and CDR2 are MNHEY and SVGAGI. J gave up 6 bases and V 8 bases, and 4 bases lay outside the gene matches. The CDR3 covers 12 residues. The DNA of the CDR3 is TGTGCCAGCTATGGACAGGGGAATGGCTACACCTTC. Translation gives CASYGQGNGYTF.

The V gene is TRBV28, the J gene TRBJ2-7; D may be TRBD1 (6 bases). Germline V lookup: CDR1 MDHEN, CDR2 SYDVKM. CDR3 length equals 14 residues. V was cut by 8 bases and J by 2 bases, with 16 bases left in between. The CDR3 bases are TGTGCCAGCTGCCCGTGGGGGCGCACCTACGAGCAGTACTTC. It specifies CASCPWGRTYEQYF.

The chain carries TRBV19 and TRBJ1-5, with D unresolved. The CDR3 spans 15 residues. CDR1 is LNHDA, CDR2 SQIVND, per germline (reference sequence). Trimming took 8 bases from V and 3 from J, leaving 17 bases between them. This CDR3 reads CASEGLTHLNQPQHF. The DNA of the CDR3 is TGTGCCAGTGAAGGCTTGACGCACCTCAATCAGCCCCAGCATTTT.

The rearrangement links TRBV4-1 to TRBJ2-5; 8 bases are a match to TRBD2. This CDR3 comprises 16 residues. Trimming removed 4 bases from V and 3 bases from J; junction bases left unmatched: 10. Germline V lookup: CDR1 MGHRA, CDR2 YSYEKL. CDR3 DNA: TGCGCCAGCAGCCCCGGGGTAGCGGGAATTGAAGAGACCCAGTACTTC. This gives the protein CASSPGVAGIEETQYF.

The chain joins TRBV7-9 to TRBJ2-3; D is undetermined. Germline V gene lookup returns CDR1 SEHNR and CDR2 FQNEAQ (reference sequence). V lost 0 bases to trimming and J lost 3 bases, with 13 bases between them. The CDR3 contains 16 residues. The CDR3 coding sequence is TGTGCCAGCAGCTTAGCGGCCCCCCTCGGAACAGATACGCAGTATTTT. Its translation is CASSLAAPLGTDTQYF.

The gene calls are TRBV30 and TRBJ2-1; perhaps TRBD2 as D (6 bases). The germline CDR1 and CDR2 sequences are GTSNPN and SVGIG (reference sequence). The CDR3 is made up of 13 amino acids. V lost 2 bases, J lost 7 bases, and 12 bases lay in between. The CDR3 loop reads CAWSFYSGNEQFF. The CDR3 DNA reads TGTGCCTGGAGTTTTTACAGCGGGAATGAGCAGTTCTTC. Full variable domain (rest looked up from reference TRBV30 and TRBJ2-1): SQTIHQWPATLVQPVGSPLSLECTVEGTSNPNLYWYRQAAGRGLQLLFYSVGIGQISSEVPQNLSASRPQDRQFILSSKKLLLSDSGFYLCAWSFYSGNEQFFGPGTRLTVL.

The CDR3 here is CASSLRTSGGAGTQYF. CDR3 nucleotides: TGTGCCAGCAGTTTAAGGACTAGCGGGGGGGCAGGGACCCAGTACTTC. V and J are TRBV27 and TRBJ2-5; 15 bases align to TRBD2. V shed 2 bases and J 7 bases; nucleotides not matched to a gene: 5. Germline V gives CDR1 MNHEY, CDR2 SMNVEV (reference sequence). The CDR3 is 16 amino acids.

The chain joins TRBV5-1 to TRBJ2-7; 7 bases line up with TRBD2. CDR1 and CDR2 from the germline V gene are SGHRS and YFSETQ. CDR3 length: 15 residues. With 5 bases clipped from V and 3 bases from J, the junction kept 11 bases outside the gene matches. The CDR3 loop is CASSLNARDYYEQYF. The CDR3, as DNA: TGCGCCAGCAGTTTAAATGCTAGGGACTACTACGAGCAGTACTTC. Supplemented by reference TRBV5-1 and TRBJ2-7, the full variable domain reads KAGVTQTPRYLIKTRGQQVTLSCSPISGHRSVSWYQQTPGQGLQFLFEYFSETQRNKGNFPGRFSGRQFSNSRSEMNVSTLELGDSALYLCASSLNARDYYEQYFGPGTRLTVT.

The chain joins TRBV28 to TRBJ2-7; TRBD2 matches at 9 bases. The CDR3 is 16 amino acids. V gave up 2 bases and J gave up 6 bases; unmatched junction bases: 11. The germline gives CDR1 MDHEN, CDR2 SYDVKM. CDR3 sequence (DNA): TGTGCCAGCAGTTTAATCCAGCGGGAGGTCTCCGGCGAGCAGTACTTC. Amino acids: CASSLIQREVSGEQYF.

This clone was seen a few times. The chain employs TRBV27 and TRBJ1-1; D gene ambiguous. The ends were cut back, 10 bases at V and 8 bases at J, with 14 bases in the middle. The CDR3 consists of 11 residues. Germline V lookup: CDR1 MNHEY, CDR2 SMNVEV (reference sequence). The CDR3: CATLYGLEAFF. Here the CDR3 DNA reads TGTGCCACCCTCTACGGGTTAGAAGCTTTCTTT.

This sequence joins TRBV7-9 and TRBJ2-3, with D possibly being TRBD2 (8 bases). The CDR3 has 19 residues. Deletions cut 5 bases from V and 0 bases from J, with 24 bases between. CDR1 and CDR2 (germline): SEHNR, FQNEAQ (reference sequence). CDR3 sequence reads: CASSPPTGGGKGSTDTQYF. The CDR3 DNA is TGTGCCAGCAGCCCCCCAACGGGAGGGGGCAAGGGGAGCACAGATACGCAGTATTTT.

The chain has TRBV13 and TRBJ2-2; perhaps D is TRBD1 or TRBD2 (5 bases each). This CDR3 has 16 residues. The germline V gene has CDR1 PRHDT and CDR2 FYEKMQ (reference sequence). The V gene lost 0 bases and the J gene lost 5 bases, with 13 bases spanning the gap. The CDR3 spells CASSLGQRGRTGELFF. The CDR3 DNA follows: TGTGCCAGCAGCTTAGGCCAGAGGGGTAGGACCGGGGAGCTGTTTTTT.

The V call is TRBV6-4, the J call TRBJ2-3, with TRBD1 as a possible D gene (6 bases). This CDR3 has 14 residues. Trimming took 6 bases from V and 0 from J, leaving 10 bases between them. Germline CDR1 is MRHNA and CDR2 is SNTAGT. The CDR3 spells CASRDRSSTDTQYF. The CDR3, as DNA: TGTGCCAGCAGGGACAGATCTAGCACAGATACGCAGTATTTT.

The rearrangement links TRBV6-1 to TRBJ1-2; perhaps TRBD1 as D (6 bases). Germline V lookup: CDR1 MNHNS, CDR2 SASEGT. The CDR3 covers 13 residues. V shed 8 bases and J shed 5 bases, with 15 bases lying between them. Here the CDR3 DNA reads TGTGCCAGCCGCATCTCAGGGGATTATGGCTACACCTTC. Amino acids: CASRISGDYGYTF.

The J gene is TRBJ2-7, the V gene TRBV7-6; no clear D gene. The CDR3 is 13 residues long. CDR1 is SGHVS and CDR2 is FNYEAQ in the germline V gene. Trimming stripped 3 bases from V and 3 bases from J, with 9 bases between. CDR3 bases: TGTGCCAGCAGCTTCGACACCCGCTACGAGCAGTACTTC. Translated, it gives CASSFDTRYEQYF. Full variable domain (rest looked up from reference TRBV7-6 and TRBJ2-7): GAGVSQSPRYKVTKRGQDVALRCDPISGHVSLYWYRQALGQGPEFLTYFNYEAQQDKSGLPNDRFSAERPEGSISTLTIQRTEQRDSAMYRCASSFDTRYEQYFGPGTRLTVT.

The chain has TRBV28 and TRBJ1-2; a weak D match, TRBD1 (5 bases). Looked up from germline, CDR1 is MDHEN and CDR2 is SYDVKM. The germline V and J ends were trimmed by 7 bases and 2 bases, with 11 bases remaining between them. The CDR3 runs to 13 residues. The chain's CDR3 is CASTPGPNYGYTF. The CDR3, as DNA: TGTGCCAGCACCCCGGGGCCAAACTATGGCTACACCTTC.

This clone was counted many times. This chain connects TRBV6-5 to TRBJ2-3; TRBD1 matches 11 bases. The CDR3 consists of 15 residues. V was clipped by 2 bases and J by 2 bases; unmatched bases: 0. The germline CDR1 and CDR2 sequences are MNHEY and SVGAGI. CDR3 in DNA: TGTGCCAGCAGTTACGGACAGGGGGCCACAGATACGCAGTATTTT. Its translation: CASSYGQGATDTQYF.